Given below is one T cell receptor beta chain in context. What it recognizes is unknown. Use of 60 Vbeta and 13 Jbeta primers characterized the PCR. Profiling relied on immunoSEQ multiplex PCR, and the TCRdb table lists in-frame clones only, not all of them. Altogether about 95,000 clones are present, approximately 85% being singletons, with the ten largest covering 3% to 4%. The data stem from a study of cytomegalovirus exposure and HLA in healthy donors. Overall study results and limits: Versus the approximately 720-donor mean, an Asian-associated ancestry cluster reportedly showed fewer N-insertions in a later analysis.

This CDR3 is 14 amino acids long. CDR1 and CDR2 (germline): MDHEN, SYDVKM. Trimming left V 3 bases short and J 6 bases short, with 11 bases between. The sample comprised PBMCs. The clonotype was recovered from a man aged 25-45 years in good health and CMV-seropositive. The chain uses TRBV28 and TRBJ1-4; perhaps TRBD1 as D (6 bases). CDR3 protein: CASSFSQGYEKLFF. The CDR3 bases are TGTGCCAGCAGTTTTTCACAGGGTTATGAAAAACTGTTTTTT.